The entry below describes one T cell receptor beta chain. The antigen is not known. Trimming pared 5 bases from V and 1 base from J, leaving 6 bases between. This CDR3 region has 12 residues. The V gene's germline CDR1 is SEHNR and CDR2 FQNEAQ (reference sequence). The data stem from a study of T-cell memory formation after mild COVID-19. Study-wide results and caveats: For contracting clones, CD4+ ones sat mainly in CM and EM, CD8+ in EMRA.

MiXCR was run by TCRdb on the 5' RACE reads, yielding one entry per CDR3 protein. The sample contains roughly 150,000 distinct CDR3 sequences, around 27% of which appear only once. The chain links TRBV7-9 to TRBJ2-7, with D hard to call. Sequencing was performed on PBMCs or a T cell subset sorted from them (not recorded which). The clonotype originates from an adult woman who had mild COVID-19 (a few samples of this study predate the infection). Cell type and time point are not known. As DNA, the CDR3 is TGTGCCAGCAGCCCGATTTCCTACGAGCAGTACTTC. It yields the protein CASSPISYEQYF.